Detailed here is one T cell receptor (beta chain). The antigen remains unidentified. Other nucleotide sequences in the sample specify the same CDR3. This sample was included in a study of beta chain features in type 1 diabetes. Findings and caveats of the study: In all four CD4+ subsets, TCRB CDR3 length was significantly, moderately reduced in type 1 diabetes. Fewer insertions but more deletions were seen at VDJ junctions in type 1 diabetes patients. PCR might pick shorter templates more often, in the same way for patients and controls.

CDR1 is SGHVS, CDR2 FNYEAQ, per germline. There are 13 residues in the CDR3. The ends were cut back, 3 bases at V and 3 bases at J, with 5 bases in the middle. Every isolated RNA sample was fully reverse transcribed, so sequencing captured expressed TCRB transcripts. Sequencing used immunoSEQ multiplex PCR; TCRdb keeps in-frame clones, though not all of them. There are roughly 450,000 clones in the sample; over 9.5% occur only once, and more than 0.045% lies in the top ten. This chain uses TRBV7-6 with TRBJ2-2; D is uncertain. The sequence was obtained from a woman aged 18-29 years in good health. Sequenced material: naive CD4+ T cells from blood. The DNA for the CDR3 is TGTGCCAGCAGCTTCCGGTACACCGGGGAGCTGTTTTTT. This codes for CASSFRYTGELFF.